This T cell receptor (beta chain) appears in the sequencing data of a study of Graves' ophthalmopathy and Graves' hyperthyroidism. With 4 bases removed from V and 5 bases from J, the gap between germline ends came to 5 bases. The CDR3 runs to 11 residues. The germline V gene has CDR1 LGHNA and CDR2 YNFKEQ. Only one count was recorded for this clonotype. Its antigen is unidentified. CDR3 regions of TCR beta were amplified from RNA transcripts. HTBI-primed RT-PCR formed the first round, and a multiplex PCR formed the second. TCRdb independently ran MiXCR on the multiplex PCR reads; one entry per CDR3 protein. Among tens of thousands of distinct CDR3 sequences listed, roughly half were seen once. The PBMCs originated from roughly 10 ml of fresh peripheral blood. Study-wide points: Clonotypes were expanded in thyroid at above 0.001 frequency, and most also appeared in blood. Predictions made by the model for ophthalmopathy progression reached 65% to 71% sensitivity and around 72% specificity.

Sequencing was performed on peripheral blood. The receptor comes from an adult woman with Graves' ophthalmopathy. The genes are TRBV4-2 and TRBJ1-2; D is unclear. Here the CDR3 reads CASSLGYGYTF. The CDR3 DNA is TGTGCCAGCAGCCTTGGATATGGCTACACCTTC.